Below, 5 T cell receptor beta chains from the same sample are listed, as sequenced in a study of T cell responses to AZD1222 COVID-19 vaccine. The repertoire was sequenced with immunoSEQ multiplex PCR; TCRdb's copy has only in-frame clones and lacks some. The table includes approximately 150,000 clones, roughly 90% detected once. Specimen: peripheral blood, collected 28 days after the second AZD1222 dose. The receptors were sampled from an adult who received the AZD1222 COVID-19 vaccine.

This clone was detected only a few times. The chain has TRBV7-8 and TRBJ2-4; the match to TRBD1 covers 9 bases. V was clipped by 4 bases and J by 5 bases; unmatched bases: 0. CDR3 size: 13 residues. In germline, CDR1 is SGHVS, CDR2 FQNEAQ. CDR3 amino acids: CASSWDRENIQYF. The CDR3 nucleotides read TGTGCCAGCAGCTGGGACAGGGAAAACATTCAGTACTTC.

The chain combines TRBV23-1 with TRBJ2-1, with 8 bases lining up with TRBD2. TRBV23-1 is marked as an open reading frame, function uncertain. The CDR3 sequence is 21 residues long. V shed 6 bases, J shed 4 bases, and the junction held 26 bases outside the gene matches. The CDR3 sequence: CASRGRTMVAGGHITYNEQFF. CDR3 nucleotide sequence: TGCGCCAGCAGGGGGAGGACTATGGTGGCGGGGGGACATATCACTTACAATGAGCAGTTCTTC.

The chain links TRBV28 to TRBJ2-1; 7 positions match TRBD2. This CDR3 has 13 amino acids. Looked up from germline, CDR1 is MDHEN and CDR2 is SYDVKM. The V and J ends lost 8 bases and 5 bases, in that order; junction bases with no gene match: 6. CDR3 sequence (DNA): TGTGCCAGCGGAAAACTAGCGAACAATGAGCAGTTCTTC. Protein sequence: CASGKLANNEQFF.

Notes on this clone: Distinct nucleotide sequences in the sample also encode this CDR3. The chain couples TRBV3-1 (or the pseudogene TRBV3-2) to TRBJ1-3; unclear D gene. Trimming removed 4 bases at V and 4 bases at J, with 5 bases between. The CDR3 consists of 12 residues. CDR1 is LGHDT and CDR2 is YNNKEL in the germline V gene (reference sequence). CDR3 DNA sequence: TGTGCCAGCAGCCCCCAGGGAAACACCATATATTTT. Translation: CASSPQGNTIYF.

The chain employs TRBV15 and TRBJ1-2; 7 bases are shared with TRBD1. The J segment lost 6 bases and the V segment lost 0 bases, leaving 4 bases of the junction unmatched. From germline, CDR1 is LNHNV and CDR2 YYDKDF (reference sequence). CDR3 length equals 14 residues. The chain's CDR3 is CATSRDRQGDGYTF. CDR3 nucleotide sequence: TGTGCCACCAGCAGAGATAGACAGGGTGATGGCTACACCTTC.